This T cell receptor (beta chain) stems from a study of Ad26.COV2.S vaccination and SARS-CoV-2 variants. The CDR3 totals 12 residues. The germline CDR1 and CDR2 sequences are PRHDT and FYEKMQ (reference sequence). V dropped 0 bases and J dropped 6 bases, with 4 bases sitting between them. Regarding treatment: roughly 20 received Ad26.COV2.S at low or high dose, single or two shots; roughly 5 received placebo; per-sample allocation not given. Collection of the samples took place on day 63 after the first injection of vaccine or placebo. Clones were sequenced by immunoSEQ multiplex PCR, and TCRdb holds only the in-frame ones, with some missing. The sample has 400,000 to 450,000 clones; about nine tenths are singletons.

Sequenced material: peripheral blood, taken in a trial of Ad26.COV2.S vaccine versus placebo. The V and J genes are TRBV13 and TRBJ2-3; D is ambiguous. The clonotype was recovered from a person between 18 and 60 years old who received the Ad26.COV2.S COVID-19 vaccine or a placebo. The CDR3 coding sequence is TGTGCCAGCAGCTTAGGGGGTGATACGCAGTATTTT. Translation: CASSLGGDTQYF.